A selection of T cell receptor beta chains follows, all from one sample in a study of shared clonotypes between healthy human individuals. Profiled with immunoSEQ multiplex PCR; TCRdb holds only in-frame clones, not every one. Among hundreds of thousands of clones listed, about 95% were seen once. Sequenced sample: naive CD8+ T cells sorted from blood. The receptors shown here come from a woman between 25 and 40 years old in good health. Both conserved end residues are part of each CDR3. The D gene is left open where the match is weak. Part of the rows lack a size; the others show once, few, many or a class for expanded clones.

V gene,clone size,J gene,D gene,CDR3 DNA,CDR3 protein
TRBV19,NA,TRBJ2-5,TRBD1,TGTGCCAGTAGTATAGATCATCCAGGGGGTGAATCAGAGACCCAGTACTTC,CASSIDHPGGESETQYF
TRBV13,NA,TRBJ2-7,TRBD1,TGTGCCAGCAGCTTTTGGGGACAGGGGGACTACGAGCAGTACTTC,CASSFWGQGDYEQYF
TRBV7-9,NA,TRBJ1-1,NA,TGTGCCAGCAGCTTGGTAGGGGGGGCAGCTGAAGCTTTCTTT,CASSLVGGAAEAFF
TRBV28,NA,TRBJ2-7,TRBD1,TGTGCCAGCAGTCAGGCCGGACAGGGCAACGAGCAGTACTTC,CASSQAGQGNEQYF
TRBV28,once,TRBJ2-7,NA,TGTGCCAGAGGGTCTAACCCCTCCTACGAGCAGTACTTC,CARGSNPSYEQYF
TRBV7-9,NA,TRBJ2-7,TRBD2,TGTGCCAGCAGCAACCGACTAGCGGGGTCCTACGAGCAGTACTTC,CASSNRLAGSYEQYF
TRBV4-1,NA,TRBJ1-5,NA,TGCGCCAGCAGCCAAGAAGGGGGGGGCAATCAGCCCCAGCATTTT,CASSQEGGGNQPQHF
TRBV11-2,NA,TRBJ2-7,NA,TGTGCCAGCAGCTTAATTTCTACAGAGCAGTACTTC,CASSLISTEQYF
TRBV2,NA,TRBJ2-1,TRBD2,TGTGCCAGCAGTGTTGGGCGCGGGGGATCCTACAATGAGCAGTTCTTC,CASSVGRGGSYNEQFF
TRBV19,NA,TRBJ2-2,NA,TGTGCCAGTAGTATAGTCGCGGGCACCGGGGAGCTGTTTTTT,CASSIVAGTGELFF
TRBV7-9,NA,TRBJ1-4,NA,TGTGCCAGCAGCTTAGCGCTAGACACAGCTAATGAAAAACTGTTTTTT,CASSLALDTANEKLFF
TRBV5-6,NA,TRBJ2-7,TRBD1,TGTGCCAGCAGTTGGGACAGGACATACGAGCAGTACTTC,CASSWDRTYEQYF
TRBV5-1,NA,TRBJ2-7,NA,TGCGCCAGCAGCGGGCGAGCCCTCGACGAGCAGTACTTC,CASSGRALDEQYF
TRBV28,NA,TRBJ1-5,NA,TGTGCCAGCAGTCCATCACGGACTTGGGGTTATAGCAATCAGCCCCAGCATTTT,CASSPSRTWGYSNQPQHF
TRBV25-1,NA,TRBJ2-7,NA,TGTGCCAGCGGGAGCTACGAGCAGTACTTC,CASGSYEQYF
TRBV2,NA,TRBJ1-5,NA,TGTGCCAGCAGCGGATGGTTAAGGGGCGCGGGCAATCAGCCCCAGCATTTT,CASSGWLRGAGNQPQHF
TRBV5-1,NA,TRBJ2-7,TRBD2,TGCGCCAGCAGTAACGGGAGGGCCTCCTACGAGCAGTACTTC,CASSNGRASYEQYF
TRBV28,NA,TRBJ2-7,NA,TGTGCCAGCAGCCTTAAATTCGACTGGCACGAGCAGTACTTC,CASSLKFDWHEQYF
TRBV7-8,NA,TRBJ2-7,TRBD2,TGTGCCAGCAGCCCAACGACTAGCGGGTGGTACGAGCAGTACTTC,CASSPTTSGWYEQYF
TRBV23-1,NA,TRBJ2-7,NA,TGCGCCAGCAGTCCTGTGGGCCGCGACGTCCCTTCCTACGAGCAGTACTTC,CASSPVGRDVPSYEQYF
TRBV6-1,NA,TRBJ1-2,NA,TGTGCCAGCAGTGGCAGCCGGAGGGATGGCTACACCTTC,CASSGSRRDGYTF
TRBV29-1,NA,TRBJ2-1,TRBD2,TGCAGCGAGCAGGGACTAGCGGGAACTCTCCGGGGTGAGCAGTTCTTC,CSEQGLAGTLRGEQFF
TRBV6-1,NA,TRBJ1-2,NA,TGTGCCGGGTCGACAGCCTATGGCTACACCTTC,CAGSTAYGYTF
TRBV9,NA,TRBJ2-7,NA,TGTGCCAGCAGCGTAGGAGGACTTACTTACGAGCAGTACTTC,CASSVGGLTYEQYF
TRBV15,NA,TRBJ2-2,TRBD2,TGTGCCACCAGCAGAGTCATTACTAGCGGTTTTAAAAGGGCCGGGGAGCTGTTTTTT,CATSRVITSGFKRAGELFF
TRBV9,NA,TRBJ2-7,NA,TGTGCCAGCAGCGTAGAGAGTGGCCGGACCTACGAGCAGTACTTC,CASSVESGRTYEQYF
TRBV4-1,NA,TRBJ2-5,TRBD1,TGCGCCAGCAGCCAAGTCGGGACAGGGCGGGAGCAGTACTTC,CASSQVGTGREQYF
TRBV2,NA,TRBJ2-7,NA,TGTGCCAGTGGGGTGGATGGGGAGCAGTACTTC,CASGVDGEQYF
TRBV5-6,NA,TRBJ2-7,NA,TGTGCCAGCAGCTACGGGACTGTCTACGAGCAGTACTTC,CASSYGTVYEQYF
TRBV27,NA,TRBJ2-7,NA,TGTCGGGTGGGGAATCAATGGGAGCAGTACTTC,CRVGNQWEQYF
TRBV7-9,NA,TRBJ2-7,NA,TGTGCCAGCAGCCAACGTTTGGGCGAGCAGTACTTC,CASSQRLGEQYF
TRBV4-2,NA,TRBJ1-4,NA,TGTGCCAGCAGCCAAGGATGGGAGGGTCCTAATGAAAAACTGTTTTTT,CASSQGWEGPNEKLFF
TRBV7-9,NA,TRBJ2-2,NA,TGTGCCAGCCCACGGGGGATGAACACCGGGGAGCTGTTTTTT,CASPRGMNTGELFF
TRBV9,NA,TRBJ1-1,NA,TGTGCCAGCAGCGTAGGGGGCCTGGGGACTGAAGCTTTCTTT,CASSVGGLGTEAFF
TRBV4-1,NA,TRBJ2-7,TRBD1,TGCGCCAGCAGCCAAATCGGGACAGGGGTTTACGAGCAGTACTTC,CASSQIGTGVYEQYF
TRBV6-5,NA,TRBJ2-5,TRBD2,TGTGCCAGCCTAGCGGGAGATTTTGGGACCCAGTACTTC,CASLAGDFGTQYF
TRBV9,NA,TRBJ1-1,NA,TGTGCCAGCAGTGGCCAGGAGGGGAACACTGAAGCTTTCTTT,CASSGQEGNTEAFF
TRBV5-6,NA,TRBJ2-7,NA,TGTGCCAGCAGCTTGGGAGCAGGGGGGATCTACGAGCAGTACTTC,CASSLGAGGIYEQYF
TRBV5-4,NA,TRBJ1-2,TRBD1,TGTGCCAGCAGCCCGGACAGGGGTCACTATGGCTACACCTTC,CASSPDRGHYGYTF